What follows are 27 T cell receptor beta chains derived from one specimen sequenced in a study of blood T cell repertoires in COVID-19. Using immunoSEQ multiplex PCR, the repertoire was profiled, and TCRdb retains in-frame clones only, with some absent. The repertoire has about 120,000 clones, 70% to 75% of them found once; the top ten carry more than 5.5%. Material for sequencing was peripheral blood. These receptors all stem from a man in his sixties with acute or convalescent COVID-19.

The rearrangement uses TRBV5-1 and TRBJ1-1; weak D call: TRBD1 (6 bases). Germline values: CDR1 SGHRS, CDR2 YFSETQ. With 2 bases removed from V and 4 bases from J, the gap between germline ends came to 6 bases. This CDR3 has 12 amino acids. The chain's CDR3 is CASSLQGTEAFF. In DNA form, the CDR3 reads TGCGCCAGCAGCTTACAGGGCACTGAAGCTTTCTTT.

This clone was picked up a small number of times. The gene calls are TRBV9 and TRBJ1-4; D gene uncertain. The germline V gene has CDR1 SGDLS and CDR2 YYNGEE. The CDR3 has 16 amino acids. V shed 4 bases and J shed 8 bases, with 21 bases lying between them. The CDR3 here is CASSPELEPTGEKLFF. As DNA, the CDR3 is TGTGCCAGCAGCCCCGAGTTAGAGCCCACCGGGGAAAAACTGTTTTTT.

A few counts support this clone. The chain carries TRBV18 and TRBJ1-1; 8 bases match TRBD1. Unmatched junction bases numbered 6, after V lost 6 bases and J lost 3 bases. Looked up from germline, CDR1 is KGHSH and CDR2 is LQKENI. There are 14 residues in the CDR3. CDR3 sequence: CASSLEQGDTEAFF. Written as DNA, the CDR3 is TGTGCCAGCTCTCTTGAACAGGGGGACACTGAAGCTTTCTTT.

The chain couples TRBV2 to TRBJ1-2; 11 positions agree with TRBD1. V dropped 3 bases and J dropped 8; count of bases not matched to a gene: 8. The germline CDR1 and CDR2 sequences are SNHLY and FYNNEI. This CDR3 is built from 15 residues. This CDR3 reads CASSEGQGVFGGYTF. The CDR3 nucleotides read TGTGCCAGCAGTGAGGGACAGGGGGTCTTTGGCGGCTACACCTTC.

The chain joins TRBV24-1 to TRBJ1-1, with no clear D. There are 12 residues in the CDR3. Germline CDR1 KGHDR, CDR2 SFDVKD. Deletions cut 10 bases from V and 1 base from J, with 9 bases between. CDR3 bases: TGTGCCACGGCGGATCCGAACACTGAAGCTTTCTTT. Its protein is CATADPNTEAFF.

This chain connects TRBV30 to TRBJ1-2, with D possibly matching TRBD1 (6 bases). Between the trimmed V and J ends, which lost 0 bases and 5 bases, there was a span of 10 bases. The CDR3 is made up of 13 amino acids. Germline lookup yields CDR1 GTSNPN and CDR2 SVGIG (reference sequence). The CDR3 DNA follows: TGTGCCTGGAGTGTCAGGGGATTATATGGCTACACCTTC. Translated, it gives CAWSVRGLYGYTF.

V and J are TRBV5-1 and TRBJ2-5; 7 nucleotides agree with TRBD2. Germline CDR1 is SGHRS and CDR2 is YFSETQ. J was trimmed by 1 base and V by 0 bases; bases with no gene match: 3. CDR3 length: 15 residues. The CDR3 reads CASSLGEGFQETQYF. The CDR3 DNA follows: TGCGCCAGCAGCTTGGGGGAGGGCTTCCAAGAGACCCAGTACTTC.

V usage is TRBV5-1 and J usage is TRBJ2-1; TRBD2 matches at 7 bases. This CDR3 region has 15 residues. With V trimmed by 3 bases and J by 7 bases, 10 bases remained unmatched. The germline V gene has CDR1 SGHRS and CDR2 YFSETQ. Here the CDR3 reads CASSYGASGGNEQFF. The CDR3 bases are TGCGCCAGCAGCTACGGGGCTAGCGGAGGAAATGAGCAGTTCTTC.

This chain links TRBV19 with TRBJ2-3; no clear D. The CDR3 contains 16 residues. Trimming removed 2 bases from V and 0 bases from J, with 12 bases in between. Germline assignment: CDR1 LNHDA and CDR2 SQIVND (reference sequence). The CDR3 spells CASSIRSQASTDTQYF. CDR3 DNA: TGTGCCAGTAGTATAAGGTCGCAGGCTAGCACAGATACGCAGTATTTT.

The rearrangement links TRBV7-6 to TRBJ1-1; 8 bases align to TRBD1. The V gene end was trimmed by 0 bases and the J gene end by 4 bases; junction bases not matched to a gene: 4. The germline gives CDR1 SGHVS, CDR2 FNYEAQ. CDR3 length: 15 amino acids. The CDR3 region is CASSLAATGATEAFF. The CDR3 DNA is TGTGCCAGCAGCTTAGCGGCGACAGGGGCCACTGAAGCTTTCTTT.

The chain carries TRBV19 and TRBJ2-3; D gene ambiguous. The germline V gene has CDR1 LNHDA and CDR2 SQIVND (reference sequence). Trimming removed 4 bases from V and 3 bases from J, with 20 bases in between. The CDR3 length is 17 residues. The CDR3 DNA follows: TGTGCCAGTAGTACATCACACATCGTCGCGGCTACAGATACGCAGTATTTT. The encoded protein is CASSTSHIVAATDTQYF. Full variable domain (missing parts from reference TRBV19 and TRBJ2-3): DGGITQSPKYLFRKEGQNVTLSCEQNLNHDAMYWYRQDPGQGLRLIYYSQIVNDFQKGDIAEGYSVSREKKESFPLTVTSAQKNPTAFYLCASSTSHIVAATDTQYFGPGTRLTVL.

V usage is TRBV10-3 and J usage is TRBJ1-5; a possible D gene is TRBD1 (5 bases). Germline CDR1 reads ENHRY; CDR2 reads SYGVKD. V dropped 8 bases and J dropped 2 bases, with 16 bases sitting between them. This CDR3 contains 15 residues. As DNA, the CDR3 is TGTGCCATCGCAGGGACGGGGGGAGGCAATCAGCCCCAGCATTTT. Protein sequence: CAIAGTGGGNQPQHF.

This clone has only a few counts. Mismatch with germline at one junction end may stem from a read error. The chain couples TRBV5-8 to TRBJ1-5; D is perhaps TRBD1 (5 bases). The germline V gene has CDR1 SGHTS and CDR2 YDEGEE. The CDR3 is 14 amino acids. CDR3 DNA sequence: TGTGCCAGCAGTTTGGGGCGAGGAAATCAGCCCCAGCATTTT. It specifies CASSLGRGNQPQHF.

The chain employs TRBV14 and TRBJ2-3, with 10 bases that match TRBD2. The V and J ends lost 6 bases and 4 bases, in that order; junction bases with no gene match: 7. The CDR3 sequence is 15 residues long. Germline V gives CDR1 SGHDN, CDR2 FVKESK. DNA for the CDR3: TGTGCCAGCAGAACCGAGCGGGAGGGCTCAGATACGCAGTATTTT. Encoded protein: CASRTEREGSDTQYF.

For the CDR3, the DNA is TGTGCCAGCAGTTACACCCATAGCGGGGGACACAATGAGCAGTTCTTC. This codes for CASSYTHSGGHNEQFF. This sequence joins TRBV6-5 and TRBJ2-1; TRBD2 agrees at 9 bases. The CDR3 contains 16 residues. V shed 2 bases, J shed 5 bases, and the junction held 7 bases outside the gene matches. In germline, CDR1 is MNHEY, CDR2 SVGAGI.

This chain uses TRBV5-4 with TRBJ1-2; 7 nucleotides agree with TRBD1. The CDR3 spans 12 residues. V dropped 4 bases and J dropped 13; count of bases not matched to a gene: 10. CDR1 and CDR2 from the germline V gene are SGHNT and YYREEE (reference sequence). The CDR3 region is CASSPRQGIGTF. The CDR3 DNA is TGTGCCAGCAGCCCGCGACAGGGCATCGGCACCTTC.

This clone was seen a single time. The CDR3 sequence is CASSYPLGAYNSPLHF. The CDR3 region has the DNA TGTGCCAGCAGCTACCCCCTCGGGGCCTATAATTCACCCCTCCACTTT. The chain uses TRBV12-1 and TRBJ1-6. TRBV12-1 is a recognized pseudogene. The CDR3 consists of 16 residues.

This chain links TRBV4-1 with TRBJ2-3, with 8 bases that match TRBD2. Germline trimming cut 1 base from V and 8 bases from J; bases unmatched to any gene: 14. The CDR3 is 17 residues long. Germline CDR1 reads MGHRA; CDR2 reads YSYEKL. This CDR3 reads CASSQVGWLAGRSTQYF. The CDR3 nucleotides read TGCGCCAGCAGCCAAGTTGGTTGGCTAGCGGGCCGAAGTACGCAGTATTTT.

This clone was detected only a few times. The rearrangement uses TRBV6-5 and TRBJ2-3; no firm D call. V was clipped by 7 bases and J by 2 bases, with 10 bases between them. Germline V gene lookup returns CDR1 MNHEY and CDR2 SVGAGI. CDR3 size: 13 residues. The CDR3 sequence: CASNQAPTDTQYF. The CDR3 DNA reads TGTGCCAGCAACCAGGCACCCACAGATACGCAGTATTTT.

The V and J genes are TRBV5-1 and TRBJ1-2; weak D call: TRBD1 (5 bases). Germline loops: CDR1 SGHRS, CDR2 YFSETQ. The CDR3 is 15 residues long. V lost 4 bases, J lost 4 bases, and 17 bases lay in between. For the CDR3, the DNA is TGCGCCAGCAGCCCCTGGCGGGGGGATCGCTATGGCTACACCTTC. This codes for CASSPWRGDRYGYTF.

The rearrangement uses TRBV7-9 and TRBJ2-3; the D gene is possibly TRBD1 (7 bases). CDR3 size: 15 residues. Trimming took off 5 bases at V and 2 bases at J, with 14 bases between the two ends. Germline CDR1 is SEHNR and CDR2 is FQNEAQ (reference sequence). This CDR3 reads CASSTGDLPTDTQYF. CDR3 nucleotides: TGTGCCAGCAGCACAGGGGACTTACCCACAGATACGCAGTATTTT.

This rearrangement joins TRBV27 to TRBJ2-1; 9 bases are a match to TRBD2. CDR1 is MNHEY and CDR2 is SMNVEV in the germline V gene (reference sequence). The CDR3 is 15 residues long. J was trimmed by 5 bases and V by 5 bases; bases with no gene match: 7. For the CDR3, the DNA is TGTGCCAGCAGTGGAATGACTAGCGGAGACAATGAGCAGTTCTTC. Amino acids: CASSGMTSGDNEQFF.

The chain uses TRBV7-2 and TRBJ2-7; possibly TRBD1 for D (6 bases). With 1 base removed from V and 5 bases from J, the gap between germline ends came to 12 bases. The germline V gene encodes CDR1 SGHTA and CDR2 FQGNSA. There are 14 residues in the CDR3. The CDR3 DNA is TGTGCCAGCAGCTTAGGACAGGAGTTCAACGAGCAGTACTTC. Protein product: CASSLGQEFNEQYF. Variable domain in full (rest from reference TRBV7-2 and TRBJ2-7): GAGVSQSPSNKVTEKGKDVELRCDPISGHTALYWYRQSLGQGLEFLIYFQGNSAPDKSGLPSDRFSAERTGGSVSTLTIQRTQQEDSAVYLCASSLGQEFNEQYFGPGTRLTVT.

The V gene is TRBV28, the J gene TRBJ1-1; 10 bases agree with TRBD1. V lost 3 bases, J lost 6 bases, and 7 bases stayed unmatched. Germline CDR1 and CDR2: MDHEN and SYDVKM. This CDR3 is built from 15 residues. CDR3 sequence (DNA): TGTGCCAGCAGTTTCGCAGGGACAGGGGTGGCTGAAGCTTTCTTT. Its protein is CASSFAGTGVAEAFF. Drawing the rest from reference TRBV28 and TRBJ1-1, the complete variable domain is DVKVTQSSRYLVKRTGEKVFLECVQDMDHENMFWYRQDPGLGLRLIYFSYDVKMKEKGDIPEGYSVSREKKERFSLILESASTNQTSMYLCASSFAGTGVAEAFFGQGTRLTVV.

V and J are TRBV12-3 or TRBV12-4 and TRBJ1-5; TRBD1 matches at 7 bases. J was trimmed by 7 bases and V by 8 bases; bases with no gene match: 8. This CDR3 is built from 13 residues. The DNA for the CDR3 is TGTGCCAGCCAGGAGGGGGCCGGGCAGCCCCAGCATTTT. Its translation: CASQEGAGQPQHF.

The sample holds one count of this clone. This chain connects TRBV5-1 to TRBJ2-5; D might be TRBD1 (6 bases). CDR3 size: 14 residues. The germline gives CDR1 SGHRS, CDR2 YFSETQ. Trimming pared 0 bases from V and 3 bases from J, leaving 9 bases between. CDR3 sequence (DNA): TGCGCCAGCAGCTTGGGACAGGCGGAAGAGACCCAGTACTTC. The encoded protein is CASSLGQAEETQYF. The full variable domain, its missing parts supplied by reference TRBV5-1 and TRBJ2-5, is KAGVTQTPRYLIKTRGQQVTLSCSPISGHRSVSWYQQTPGQGLQFLFEYFSETQRNKGNFPGRFSGRQFSNSRSEMNVSTLELGDSALYLCASSLGQAEETQYFGPGTRLLVL.

This chain uses TRBV19 with TRBJ1-5, with 7 bases aligning to TRBD1. CDR3 length: 14 amino acids. The germline V gene has CDR1 LNHDA and CDR2 SQIVND (reference sequence). V was pared by 5 bases and J by 7 bases, with 8 bases of the junction left unmatched. In nucleotides, the CDR3 is TGTGCCAGTAGTTCCGACAGGGACGGGCAGCCCCAGCATTTT. It codes for CASSSDRDGQPQHF.